The table lists the clone carrying this T cell receptor (beta chain) with a count of one. The antigen is unknown. The data stem from a study of T cell responses to AZD1222 COVID-19 vaccine. The CDR3 has 14 residues. The V gene's germline CDR1 is SGHTA and CDR2 FQGNSA. V lost 2 bases to trimming and J lost 1 base, with 8 bases between them. Sequencing used immunoSEQ multiplex PCR; TCRdb keeps in-frame clones, though not all of them. The table records 120,000 or so clones, 70% to 90% of them present only once. Findings and caveats of the study: A reported finding is that nearly half of spike-specific TCRs target unmutated variant regions.

The clonotype originates from an adult who received the AZD1222 COVID-19 vaccine. The chain has TRBV7-2 and TRBJ1-1; D may be TRBD1 (5 bases). The source was peripheral blood, collected 28 days after the second AZD1222 dose. In DNA form, the CDR3 reads TGTGCCAGCAGCTTAAATAGGGGGAACACTGAAGCTTTCTTT. Protein product: CASSLNRGNTEAFF.